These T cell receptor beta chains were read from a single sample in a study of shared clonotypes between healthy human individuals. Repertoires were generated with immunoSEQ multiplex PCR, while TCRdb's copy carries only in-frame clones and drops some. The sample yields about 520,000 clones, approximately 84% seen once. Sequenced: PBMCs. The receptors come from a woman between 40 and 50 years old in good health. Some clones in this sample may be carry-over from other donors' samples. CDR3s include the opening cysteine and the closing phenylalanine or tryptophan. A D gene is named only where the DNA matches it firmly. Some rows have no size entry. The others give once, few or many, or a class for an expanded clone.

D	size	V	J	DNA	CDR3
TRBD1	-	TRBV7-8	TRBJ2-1	TGTGCCAGCAGCTTAGTGGCGGGACAGGGATTGAGCTCCTACAATGAGCAGTTCTTC	CASSLVAGQGLSSYNEQFF
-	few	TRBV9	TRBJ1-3	TGTGCCAGCAGCGTAGACTCTGGGGGTGGAAACACCATATATTTT	CASSVDSGGGNTIYF
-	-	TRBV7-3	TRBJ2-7	TGTGCCAGCAGCTTAAAGCCGGATTCCTACGAGCAGTACTTC	CASSLKPDSYEQYF
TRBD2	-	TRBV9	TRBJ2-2	TGTGCCAGCAGCGCGGGACTAGCCACCGGGGAGCTGTTTTTT	CASSAGLATGELFF
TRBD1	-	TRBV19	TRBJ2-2	TGTGCCAGTATAGGGACAGGGGGTACCGGGGAGCTGTTTTTT	CASIGTGGTGELFF
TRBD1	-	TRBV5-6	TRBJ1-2	TGTGCCAGCAGCCAATTGACAGGGGCGTATGGCTACACCTTC	CASSQLTGAYGYTF
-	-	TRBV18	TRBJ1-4	TGTGCCAGCTCACCAAGTTCGGTGGGGGCTAATGAAAAACTGTTTTTT	CASSPSSVGANEKLFF
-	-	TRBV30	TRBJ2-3	TGTGCCTGGAGCCCCGGTCCAGATACGCAGTATTTT	CAWSPGPDTQYF
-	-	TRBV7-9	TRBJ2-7	TGTGCCAGCAGCGATAATAGCGGAACCAGGGGGAAATCCTACGAGCAGTACTTC	CASSDNSGTRGKSYEQYF
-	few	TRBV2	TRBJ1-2	TGTGCCAGCAGTGAGATTAAGGGGGGCTATGGCTACACCTTC	CASSEIKGGYGYTF
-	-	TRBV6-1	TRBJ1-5	TGTGCCAGCAGTGATCCGAACGGGGCGATCCAGCCCCAGCATTTT	CASSDPNGAIQPQHF
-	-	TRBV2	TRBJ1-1	TGTGCCAGCAGTACGCAGGGGAACACTGAAGCTTTCTTT	CASSTQGNTEAFF
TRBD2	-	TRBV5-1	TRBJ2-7	TGCGCCAGCAGCTTGGCCGCAGCGGGAGGGCCCTCCTACGAGCAGTACTTC	CASSLAAAGGPSYEQYF
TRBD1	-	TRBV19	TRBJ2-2	TGTGCCAGTAGTACAACAGGGGGCCCGAACACCGGGGAGCTGTTTTTT	CASSTTGGPNTGELFF
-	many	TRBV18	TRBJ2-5	TGTGCCAGCTCACCAGGGCCCAACCCTTCAGCCCAGTACTTC	CASSPGPNPSAQYF
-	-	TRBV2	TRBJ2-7	TGTGCCAGCAACGAAGGGTACGAGCAGTACTTC	CASNEGYEQYF
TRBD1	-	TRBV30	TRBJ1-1	TGTGCCTGGCACAGGGGGTTGATCACTGAAGCTTTCTTT	CAWHRGLITEAFF
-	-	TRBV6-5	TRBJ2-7	TGTGCCAGCAGTTACTTGCCGGGACGGCCCTCCTACGAGCAGTACTTC	CASSYLPGRPSYEQYF
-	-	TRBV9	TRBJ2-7	TGTGCCAGCAGCTCACGGGGACGCAATCGGGAAGAGCAGTACTTC	CASSSRGRNREEQYF
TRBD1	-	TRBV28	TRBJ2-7	TGTGCCAGCAGTTCACCGGGACAGGGGGGGGAGCAGTACTTC	CASSSPGQGGEQYF
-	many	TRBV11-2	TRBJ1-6	TGTGCCAGCAGCTTAGCTTTAGGAGAAAATTCACCCCTCCACTTT	CASSLALGENSPLHF
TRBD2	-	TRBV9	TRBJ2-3	TGTGCCAGCAGCCGCCCGGGAGGGACGCAGTATTTT	CASSRPGGTQYF
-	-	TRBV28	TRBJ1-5	TGTGCCAGCGGTGGCGAGGATCAGCCCCAGCATTTT	CASGGEDQPQHF
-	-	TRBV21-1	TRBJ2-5	TGTGCCAGCAGCCCAAGGGGGATCCAAGAGACCCAGTACTTC	CASSPRGIQETQYF
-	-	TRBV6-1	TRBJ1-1	TGTGCCAGCAGTCACCGGGCGTACACTGAAGCTTTCTTT	CASSHRAYTEAFF
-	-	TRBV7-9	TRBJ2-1	TGTGCCAGCAGCTTAAAGGATCAGAATGAGCAGTTCTTC	CASSLKDQNEQFF
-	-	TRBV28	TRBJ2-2	TGTGCCAGCAGTTCACACACACTAACAGGGTACGCCGGGGAGCTGTTTTTT	CASSSHTLTGYAGELFF
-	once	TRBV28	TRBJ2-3	TGTGCCAGCAGCCCACCCGTAGACCGCGGAGATACGCAGTATTTT	CASSPPVDRGDTQYF
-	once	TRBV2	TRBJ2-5	TGTGCCAGCAGCCCCGACAGAAAAGAGACCCAGTACTTC	CASSPDRKETQYF
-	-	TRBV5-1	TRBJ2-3	TGCGCCAGTGCAGGAGTCCCAGAAGATACGCAGTATTTT	CASAGVPEDTQYF
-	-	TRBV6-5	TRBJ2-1	TGTGCCAGCAGTTACTCGGCAGGGCCGGTCGATGAGCAGTTCTTC	CASSYSAGPVDEQFF
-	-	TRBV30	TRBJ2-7	TGTGCCTGGAGCCGGCAGGGGAAGGACGAGCAGTACTTC	CAWSRQGKDEQYF
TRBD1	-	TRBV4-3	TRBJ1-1	TGCGCCAGCAGCCAGACAGGGGACACTGAAGCTTTCTTT	CASSQTGDTEAFF
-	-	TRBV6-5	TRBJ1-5	TGTGCCAGCAGCCCCGGAGGATACGGCAATCAGCCCCAGCATTTT	CASSPGGYGNQPQHF
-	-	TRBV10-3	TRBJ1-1	TGTGCCGGACGACCGCGAGAGAACACTGAAGCTTTCTTT	CAGRPRENTEAFF
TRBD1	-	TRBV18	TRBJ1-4	TGTGCCAGCTCACAGACCGGGACAGGGAACGTAAAACTGTTTTTT	CASSQTGTGNVKLFF
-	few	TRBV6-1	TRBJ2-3	TGTGCCAGCAGGAGGAGTGAAGTAGATACGCAGTATTTT	CASRRSEVDTQYF
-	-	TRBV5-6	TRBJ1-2	TGTGCCAGCAGCTTAGGTTCCTATGGCTACACCTTC	CASSLGSYGYTF
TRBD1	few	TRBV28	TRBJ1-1	TGTGCCAGCAGTTTCAATGGACAGGGGGCGACGGAAGCTTTCTTT	CASSFNGQGATEAFF
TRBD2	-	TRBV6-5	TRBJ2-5	TGTGCCAGCAGTCCCCGGGGGGGTGGAGAGACCCAGTACTTC	CASSPRGGGETQYF
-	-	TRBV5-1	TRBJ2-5	TGCGCCAGCAGCTTGGCCCCCATTGGGGTTCAAGAGACCCAGTACTTC	CASSLAPIGVQETQYF
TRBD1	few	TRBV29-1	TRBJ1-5	TGCAGCGATAGGGGGCTCAGTTTAGGTCAGCCCCAGCATTTT	CSDRGLSLGQPQHF
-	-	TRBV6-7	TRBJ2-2	TGTGCCAGCAGTTTAGCCCTGGGACAGAACACCGGGGAGCTGTTTTTT	CASSLALGQNTGELFF
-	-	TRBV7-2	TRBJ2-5	TGTGCCAGCTCAAAACAAGAGACCCAGTACTTC	CASSKQETQYF
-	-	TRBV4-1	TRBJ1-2	TGCGCCAGCAGCCAAGTATCAGGCACCTATGGCTACACCTTC	CASSQVSGTYGYTF
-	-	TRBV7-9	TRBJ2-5	TGTGCCAGCAGCCCGGGGAGTATACAAGAGACCCAGTACTTC	CASSPGSIQETQYF
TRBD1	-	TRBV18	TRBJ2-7	TGTGCCAGCTCACCACCAGCCGGGACAGGGAGCGAGCAGTACTTC	CASSPPAGTGSEQYF
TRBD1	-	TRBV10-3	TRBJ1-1	TGTGCCATCAGTGAGTCAATGGACAGGGGAGCTGTCACTGAAGCTTTCTTT	CAISESMDRGAVTEAFF